The 29 T cell receptor beta chains given below trace back to one sample, sequenced in a study of cytomegalovirus exposure and HLA in healthy donors. Sequencing used immunoSEQ multiplex PCR; TCRdb keeps in-frame clones, though not all of them. Of approximately 160,000 clones detected, roughly nine tenths appear once; the ten largest clones hold over 2.5%. The sequenced material came from PBMCs. These receptors were collected from a woman aged 18-29 years in good health and CMV-seropositive.

This chain connects TRBV11-1 to TRBJ2-2, with 7 bases matching TRBD1. CDR3 length: 14 residues. The V gene end was trimmed by 6 bases and the J gene end by 5 bases; junction bases not matched to a gene: 6. Germline assignment: CDR1 SGHAT and CDR2 FQDESV (reference sequence). The CDR3 region has the DNA TGTGCCAGCAGGGGCGGACAGGCGACCGGGGAGCTGTTTTTT. As protein: CASRGGQATGELFF.

This clone was observed a single time. The chain recombines TRBV28 with TRBJ2-1; the D gene is possibly TRBD2 (5 bases). CDR3 size: 13 residues. CDR1 and CDR2 from the germline V gene are MDHEN and SYDVKM. Between the trimmed V and J ends, which lost 6 bases and 2 bases, there was a span of 8 bases. In nucleotides, the CDR3 is TGTGCCAGCAGCCCCGGGACCTACAATGAGCAGTTCTTC. Translated, it gives CASSPGTYNEQFF.

The chain recombines TRBV2 with TRBJ1-1, with D uncertain. V was shortened by 8 bases and J by 4 bases, with 14 bases between the two germline ends. Per the germline V gene, CDR1 is SNHLY and CDR2 is FYNNEI. The CDR3 totals 13 residues. The CDR3 loop is CASPYHSGTEAFF. CDR3 sequence (DNA): TGTGCCAGCCCCTACCATTCGGGCACTGAAGCTTTCTTT. The whole variable domain, filled in from reference TRBV2 and TRBJ1-1, reads EPEVTQTPSHQVTQMGQEVILRCVPISNHLYFYWYRQILGQKVEFLVSFYNNEISEKSEIFDDQFSVERPDGSNFTLKIRSTKLEDSAMYFCASPYHSGTEAFFGQGTRLTVV.

The chain recombines TRBV7-9 with TRBJ2-1; the match to TRBD1 covers 7 bases. The CDR3 is made up of 17 amino acids. Trimming took 3 bases from V and 4 from J; bases not matched to a gene: 12. Germline CDR1 SEHNR, CDR2 FQNEAQ (reference sequence). The CDR3 region is CASSFRGMQGSYNEQFF. Written as DNA, the CDR3 is TGTGCCAGCAGCTTCAGGGGGATGCAGGGCTCGTACAATGAGCAGTTCTTC. Using reference TRBV7-9 and TRBJ2-1 for the parts outside the CDR3, the full variable domain is DTGVSQNPRHKITKRGQNVTFRCDPISEHNRLYWYRQTLGQGPEFLTYFQNEAQLEKSRLLSDRFSAERPKGSFSTLEIQRTEQGDSAMYLCASSFRGMQGSYNEQFFGPGTRLTVL.

V is TRBV9 and J is TRBJ2-1, with D maybe TRBD2 (5 bases). Trimming shortened V by 0 bases and J by 0 bases, and 10 bases separated the two germline ends. The CDR3 runs 16 residues. CDR1 SGDLS and CDR2 YYNGEE come from the germline V gene. CDR3 sequence: CASSVGVGSSYNEQFF. CDR3 bases: TGTGCCAGCAGCGTAGGTGTAGGGAGCTCCTACAATGAGCAGTTCTTC.

The chain combines TRBV19 with TRBJ2-7, with a weak D call TRBD2 (6 bases). The CDR3 runs to 14 residues. Germline lookup yields CDR1 LNHDA and CDR2 SQIVND (reference sequence). V was cut by 2 bases and J by 4 bases, with 12 bases left in between. CDR3 in amino acids: CASSIRSGGYEQYF. DNA for the CDR3: TGTGCCAGTAGTATACGGTCCGGGGGATACGAGCAGTACTTC.

This clone showed up just a few times. V gene TRBV6-1 combines with J gene TRBJ1-5; 7 bases are a match to TRBD1. In germline, CDR1 is MNHNS, CDR2 SASEGT. The CDR3 is 15 residues long. V was pared by 4 bases and J by 6 bases, with 9 bases of the junction left unmatched. The CDR3 DNA is TGTGCCAGCAGTGCGGTCCCGACAGGGAGTCAGCCCCAGCATTTT. This encodes CASSAVPTGSQPQHF.

The chain carries TRBV10-1 and TRBJ1-1; D not certain. This CDR3 is 14 amino acids long. Trimming removed 6 bases at V and 0 bases at J, with 11 bases between. CDR1 and CDR2 (germline): WNHNN, SYGVQD (reference sequence). The CDR3 bases are TGCGCCAGCAGCCGCGACTCAGTGAACACTGAAGCTTTCTTT. Translated: CASSRDSVNTEAFF.

The chain uses TRBV4-2 and TRBJ2-1; 15 nucleotides match TRBD2. J was trimmed by 6 bases and V by 5 bases; bases with no gene match: 8. The CDR3 runs to 17 residues. CDR1 is LGHNA, CDR2 YNFKEQ, per germline. CDR3 DNA: TGTGCCAGCAGCAAAGTTCGGACTAGCGGGAGGGGCAATGAGCAGTTCTTC. Its translation: CASSKVRTSGRGNEQFF.

This sequence joins TRBV7-2 and TRBJ2-2; 9 bases fit TRBD1. Germline trimming cut 6 bases from V and 6 bases from J; bases unmatched to any gene: 8. Germline CDR1 SGHTA, CDR2 FQGNSA. This CDR3 contains 15 residues. CDR3 amino acids: CASRFRDRASGELFF. The CDR3 region has the DNA TGTGCCAGCAGGTTCCGGGACAGGGCCTCCGGGGAGCTGTTTTTT.

The chain is built from TRBV15 and TRBJ2-7, with D maybe TRBD2 (5 bases). Germline values: CDR1 LNHNV, CDR2 YYDKDF (reference sequence). The CDR3 has 16 residues. Between the trimmed V and J ends, which lost 3 bases and 2 bases, there was a span of 17 bases. The CDR3 DNA is TGTGCCACCAGCAGGGAGATCGGACTCACGCCCTACGAGCAGTACTTC. Translation gives CATSREIGLTPYEQYF.

The chain couples TRBV19 to TRBJ2-7; 9 bases fit TRBD1. The length of the CDR3 is 14 residues. Germline V gives CDR1 LNHDA, CDR2 SQIVND (reference sequence). J was trimmed by 5 bases and V by 7 bases; bases with no gene match: 9. The DNA for the CDR3 is TGTGCCAGTAAGAAGACAGGGGGAGAGAACGAGCAGTACTTC. Its protein product is CASKKTGGENEQYF.

The chain carries TRBV18 and TRBJ1-2, with 9 bases matching TRBD1. The CDR3 covers 15 residues. V lost 2 bases, J lost 6 bases, and 7 bases stayed unmatched. CDR1 is KGHSH, CDR2 LQKENI, per germline. CDR3 region: CASSPKTGGADGYTF. The DNA for the CDR3 is TGTGCCAGCTCACCAAAAACAGGGGGCGCCGATGGCTACACCTTC. The whole variable domain, filled in from reference TRBV18 and TRBJ1-2, reads NAGVMQNPRHLVRRRGQEARLRCSPMKGHSHVYWYRQLPEEGLKFMVYLQKENIIDESGMPKERFSAEFPKEGPSILRIQQVVRGDSAAYFCASSPKTGGADGYTFGSGTRLTVV.

V usage is TRBV10-3 and J usage is TRBJ1-1; TRBD1 is a possible D gene (5 bases). The CDR3 runs to 14 residues. V was pared by 7 bases and J by 3 bases, with 15 bases between. Germline V CDR1 and CDR2: ENHRY, SYGVKD. CDR3 loop: CAITPGQGDTEAFF. In DNA form, the CDR3 reads TGTGCCATCACCCCCGGGCAGGGTGACACTGAAGCTTTCTTT.

This chain joins TRBV6-1 and TRBJ2-1; no clear D gene. V lost 0 bases and J lost 3, with 6 bases in between. This CDR3 is 14 amino acids long. The germline CDR1 and CDR2 sequences are MNHNS and SASEGT. The CDR3: CASSEARSYNEQFF. CDR3 nucleotide sequence: TGTGCCAGCAGTGAAGCTCGCAGCTACAATGAGCAGTTCTTC.

The V gene is TRBV5-5, the J gene TRBJ2-7; 9 positions match TRBD1. V was clipped by 2 bases and J by 5 bases; unmatched bases: 14. The CDR3 runs to 17 residues. Germline-derived CDR1 and CDR2 are SGHKS and YYEKEE (reference sequence). The CDR3 coding sequence is TGTGCCAGCAGCTTTTGGCACGGGGGACAGGGAAGCGACGAGCAGTACTTC. Its translation is CASSFWHGGQGSDEQYF.

The J gene is TRBJ2-1, the V gene TRBV15, with a weak D call TRBD1 (5 bases). V was trimmed by 3 bases and J by 3 bases, leaving 15 bases between them. The CDR3 is 16 residues long. Germline V gene lookup returns CDR1 LNHNV and CDR2 YYDKDF (reference sequence). In nucleotides, the CDR3 is TGTGCCACCAGCAGGGGAACTCAGGGCGGCTACAATGAGCAGTTCTTC. Translating gives CATSRGTQGGYNEQFF.

This chain joins TRBV28 and TRBJ2-3; 7 bases are a match to TRBD2. CDR3 size: 14 residues. From germline, CDR1 is MDHEN and CDR2 SYDVKM. The V segment lost 5 bases and the J segment 3 bases; nucleotides outside the gene matches: 5. CDR3 sequence (DNA): TGTGCCAGCAGTCTACCAGCGGGAACAGATACGCAGTATTTT. It encodes CASSLPAGTDTQYF.

J is TRBJ2-1 and V is TRBV5-6, with 13 bases identical to TRBD2. V lost 2 bases and J lost 8; bases outside the gene matches: 7. This CDR3 is built from 16 residues. The germline V gene encodes CDR1 SGHDT and CDR2 YYEEEE. CDR3: CASSFGLAGVEDEQFF. The CDR3 nucleotides read TGTGCCAGCAGCTTCGGACTAGCGGGAGTTGAAGATGAGCAGTTCTTC. Combining the CDR3 with reference TRBV5-6 and TRBJ2-1 gives the whole variable domain DAGVTQSPTHLIKTRGQQVTLRCSPKSGHDTVSWYQQALGQGPQFIFQYYEEEERQRGNFPDRFSGHQFPNYSSELNVNALLLGDSALYLCASSFGLAGVEDEQFFGPGTRLTVL.

The chain combines TRBV9 with TRBJ2-3, with unresolved D. The length of the CDR3 is 14 residues. The germline V and J ends were trimmed by 4 bases and 3 bases, with 12 bases remaining between them. Per the germline V gene, CDR1 is SGDLS and CDR2 is YYNGEE. This CDR3 is CASSRDNPTDTQYF. CDR3 DNA: TGTGCCAGCAGCCGCGACAACCCTACAGATACGCAGTATTTT. Based on the CDR3 plus reference TRBV9 and TRBJ2-3, the full variable domain is DSGVTQTPKHLITATGQRVTLRCSPRSGDLSVYWYQQSLDQGLQFLIQYYNGEERAKGNILERFSAQQFPDLHSELNLSSLELGDSALYFCASSRDNPTDTQYFGPGTRLTVL.

J is TRBJ1-5 and V is TRBV10-3; 8 bases line up with TRBD1. CDR3 length equals 14 residues. The germline gives CDR1 ENHRY, CDR2 SYGVKD. The V gene end was trimmed by 6 bases and the J gene end by 4 bases; junction bases not matched to a gene: 5. The CDR3 bases are TGTGCCATCAGGGGGACAGGTACAAATCAGCCCCAGCATTTT. Translating it yields CAIRGTGTNQPQHF.

The DNA of the CDR3 is TGTGCCAGCAGCTTAGCCTTGGGACAGCACTTCAACACCGGGGAGCTGTTTTTT. Its translation: CASSLALGQHFNTGELFF. The chain links TRBV7-2 to TRBJ2-2; TRBD1 matches at 7 bases. Per germline, CDR1 SGHTA and CDR2 FQGNSA. There are 18 residues in the CDR3. The trim removed 0 bases at V and 2 bases at J, leaving 9 bases unmatched.

The gene calls are TRBV6-6 and TRBJ2-1, with D perhaps TRBD2 (7 bases). V lost 3 bases, J lost 7 bases, and 13 bases lay in between. The CDR3 is 14 residues long. Germline V lookup: CDR1 MNHNY, CDR2 SVGAGI (reference sequence). CDR3 residues: CASSYPGGRNEQFF. The CDR3 DNA follows: TGTGCCAGCAGTTATCCGGGGGGCCGGAATGAGCAGTTCTTC.

This clone was detected only once. This chain joins TRBV6-5 and TRBJ1-3; no clear D gene. This CDR3 spans 15 amino acids. V lost 0 bases and J 2 bases, leaving 8 bases between the germline ends. Germline CDR1 and CDR2: MNHEY and SVGAGI. The chain's CDR3 is CASSYSREPGNTIYF. Written as DNA, the CDR3 is TGTGCCAGCAGTTACTCGAGGGAGCCTGGAAACACCATATATTTT.

V gene TRBV5-4 combines with J gene TRBJ2-1; maybe TRBD2 (7 bases). From germline, CDR1 is SGHNT and CDR2 YYREEE (reference sequence). Trimming removed 0 bases from V and 8 bases from J, with 18 bases in between. The length of the CDR3 is 16 residues. As DNA, the CDR3 is TGTGCCAGCAGCTTGGGCCTGGGGGGGCCGGGGGATGAGCAGTTCTTC. Translated, it gives CASSLGLGGPGDEQFF. The full variable domain, with the rest looked up from reference TRBV5-4 and TRBJ2-1, is ETGVTQSPTHLIKTRGQQVTLRCSSQSGHNTVSWYQQALGQGPQFIFQYYREEENGRGNFPPRFSGLQFPNYSSELNVNALELDDSALYLCASSLGLGGPGDEQFFGPGTRLTVL.

This clone has a single count. This rearrangement joins TRBV5-6 to TRBJ2-3; 8 bases align to TRBD2. After removal of 4 bases from V and 2 bases from J, the junction contained 9 bases not matched to a gene. Germline V gene lookup returns CDR1 SGHDT and CDR2 YYEEEE. The CDR3 has 16 residues. As DNA, the CDR3 is TGTGCCAGCAGCCTACTAGCGGTCCCCCTCACAGATACGCAGTATTTT. It yields the protein CASSLLAVPLTDTQYF.

The rearrangement links TRBV7-3 to TRBJ2-2; TRBD2 aligns across 7 bases. Germline loops: CDR1 SGHTA, CDR2 FQGTGA. The J segment lost 0 bases and the V segment lost 1 base, leaving 11 bases of the junction unmatched. This CDR3 region has 19 residues. This chain's CDR3 is CASSLNPAGKTTNTGELFF. For the CDR3, the DNA is TGTGCCAGCAGCTTAAATCCAGCGGGAAAAACCACGAACACCGGGGAGCTGTTTTTT.

The chain joins TRBV5-6 to TRBJ2-7, with D maybe TRBD2 (6 bases). The V gene's germline CDR1 is SGHDT and CDR2 YYEEEE. This CDR3 contains 15 residues. The V end was cut by 2 bases, the J end by 0 bases, with 12 bases between. In DNA form, the CDR3 reads TGTGCCAGCAGCTTAGGCGGGGTTCACTCCTACGAGCAGTACTTC. As protein: CASSLGGVHSYEQYF.

The chain combines TRBV28 with TRBJ2-7; 9 nucleotides align to TRBD1. The V segment lost 8 bases and the J segment 3 bases; nucleotides outside the gene matches: 5. The V gene's germline CDR1 is MDHEN and CDR2 SYDVKM. The CDR3 sequence is 13 residues long. CDR3 amino acids: CASWGDRDYEQYF. The CDR3, as DNA: TGTGCCAGCTGGGGGGACAGGGACTACGAGCAGTACTTC. The full variable domain, in which reference TRBV28 and TRBJ2-7 provide the parts outside the CDR3, is DVKVTQSSRYLVKRTGEKVFLECVQDMDHENMFWYRQDPGLGLRLIYFSYDVKMKEKGDIPEGYSVSREKKERFSLILESASTNQTSMYLCASWGDRDYEQYFGPGTRLTVT.